The present TCR beta chain was sequenced within a study of blood T cell repertoires in COVID-19. In germline, CDR1 is SGHVS, CDR2 FNYEAQ. The CDR3 loop spans 13 amino acids. V lost 5 bases and J lost 4; bases outside the gene matches: 1. The authors' processing: Amplification of reference gene primers provided the estimated nucleated cell counts. Clones were sequenced by immunoSEQ multiplex PCR, and TCRdb holds only the in-frame ones, with some missing. V and J calls and clone size follow that table, whereas D and trimming were derived from the DNA. Here the sample spans 280,000 or so clones, around nine tenths being singletons.

Input material: peripheral blood. The V call is TRBV7-6, the J call TRBJ2-7, with 11 bases fitting TRBD1. The sequence was obtained from a woman aged 55-69 years with acute or convalescent COVID-19. The CDR3 spells CASSRDRGYEQYF. Written as DNA, the CDR3 is TGTGCCAGCAGCCGGGACAGGGGGTACGAGCAGTACTTC.